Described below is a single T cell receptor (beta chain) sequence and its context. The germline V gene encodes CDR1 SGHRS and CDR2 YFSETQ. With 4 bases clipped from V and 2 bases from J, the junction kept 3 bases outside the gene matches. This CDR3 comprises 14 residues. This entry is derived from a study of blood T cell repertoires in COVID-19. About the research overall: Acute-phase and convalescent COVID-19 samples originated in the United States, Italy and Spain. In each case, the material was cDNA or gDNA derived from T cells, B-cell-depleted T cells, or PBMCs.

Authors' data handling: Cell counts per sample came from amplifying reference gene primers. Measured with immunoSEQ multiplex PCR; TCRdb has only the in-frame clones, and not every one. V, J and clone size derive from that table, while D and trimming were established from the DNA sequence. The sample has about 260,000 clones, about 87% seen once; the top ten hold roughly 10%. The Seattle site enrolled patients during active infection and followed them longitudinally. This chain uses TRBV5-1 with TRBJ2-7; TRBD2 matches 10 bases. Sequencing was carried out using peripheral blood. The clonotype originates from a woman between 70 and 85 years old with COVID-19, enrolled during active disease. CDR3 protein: CASSPSGRAYEQYF. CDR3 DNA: TGCGCCAGCAGCCCAAGCGGGAGGGCCTACGAGCAGTACTTC. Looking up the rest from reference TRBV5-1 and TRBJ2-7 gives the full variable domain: KAGVTQTPRYLIKTRGQQVTLSCSPISGHRSVSWYQQTPGQGLQFLFEYFSETQRNKGNFPGRFSGRQFSNSRSEMNVSTLELGDSALYLCASSPSGRAYEQYFGPGTRLTVT.